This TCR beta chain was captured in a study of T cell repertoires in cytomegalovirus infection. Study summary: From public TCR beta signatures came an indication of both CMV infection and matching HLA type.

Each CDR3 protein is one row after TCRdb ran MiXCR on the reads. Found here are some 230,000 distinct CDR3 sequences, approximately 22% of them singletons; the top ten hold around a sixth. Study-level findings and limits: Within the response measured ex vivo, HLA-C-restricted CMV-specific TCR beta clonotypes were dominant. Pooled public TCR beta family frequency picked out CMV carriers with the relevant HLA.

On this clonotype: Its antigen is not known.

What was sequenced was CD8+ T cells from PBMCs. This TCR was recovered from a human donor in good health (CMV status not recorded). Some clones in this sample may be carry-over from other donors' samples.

The CDR3 sequence: CSVDTGLEEHTEAFF. The CDR3 DNA follows: TGCAGCGTGGACACAGGGCTTGAGGAACACACTGAAGCTTTCTTT. The genes are TRBV29-1 and TRBJ1-1, with a tentative D call TRBD1 (6 bases). Trimming pared 6 bases from V and 3 bases from J, leaving 20 bases between. The CDR3 length is 15 residues. Germline assignment: CDR1 SQVTM and CDR2 ANQGSEA.